This is a list of T cell receptor beta chains from one sample in a study of OX40 agonist ivuxolimab in advanced cancers. Data came from immunoSEQ multiplex PCR; TCRdb stores just in-frame clones and leaves some out. The repertoire holds 35,000 to 50,000 clones, approximately 78% seen once, with approximately 2.4% in the top ten. The specimen was CD4+ or CD8+ T cells sorted from blood, collected in a trial of the OX40 agonist ivuxolimab. The origin of the receptors is an adult with an advanced solid tumor such as melanoma, head and neck, liver or kidney cancer. Both conserved end residues are part of each CDR3. The D gene is left open where the match is weak. The listing skips clone size in some rows; elsewhere it reads once, few, many or a size class.

TRBJ2-1 | . | . | TRBV5-1 | TGCGCCAGCAGCCCCGGGACTTTGAATGAGCAGTTCTTC | CASSPGTLNEQFF
TRBJ2-5 | . | TRBD1 | TRBV18 | TGTGCCAGCTCAAACAGGGGTGAGACCCAGTACTTC | CASSNRGETQYF
TRBJ2-5 | . | TRBD2 | TRBV19 | TGTGCCAGTAGTATAGTAACTAGCGGGGGGCAAGAGACCCAGTACTTC | CASSIVTSGGQETQYF
TRBJ1-1 | . | . | TRBV5-1 | TGCGCCAGCAGCTTGGAGTTAGGGATCACTGAAGCTTTCTTT | CASSLELGITEAFF
TRBJ1-3 | once | . | TRBV15 | TGTGCCACCAGCAGAGACAGGGTTGGAAACACCATATATTTT | CATSRDRVGNTIYF
TRBJ1-6 | few | . | TRBV7-9 | TGTGCCAGCAGCCGCCGGGACGGCCTAGTCGGGTTGGCCCTCCACTTT | CASSRRDGLVGLALHF
TRBJ2-2 | . | TRBD1 | TRBV11-3 | TGTGCCAGCAGCAGGGGACAGGGGGACACCGGGGAGCTGTTTTTT | CASSRGQGDTGELFF
TRBJ1-2 | . | TRBD1 | TRBV6-5 | TGTGCCAGCAGAGGGGGCGTAGGCTATGGCTACACCTTC | CASRGGVGYGYTF
TRBJ1-4 | . | . | TRBV4-1 | TGCGCCAGCAGCCAAGTAGATGGGTATGAAAAACTGTTTTTT | CASSQVDGYEKLFF
TRBJ2-5 | . | . | TRBV7-9 | TGTGCCAGCAGCTTAGCGAGCGAACAAGAGACCCAGTACTTC | CASSLASEQETQYF
TRBJ1-6 | . | TRBD1 | TRBV19 | TGTGCCAGTAGTATAGATCGAACGGGACAGGACTATTCACCCCTCCACTTT | CASSIDRTGQDYSPLHF
TRBJ2-7 | . | TRBD1 | TRBV7-9 | TGTGCCAGCAGCGCCTCGCCGGGACAGGGAAAGACTTCCTACGAGCAGTACTTC | CASSASPGQGKTSYEQYF
TRBJ1-4 | . | . | TRBV7-8 | TGTGCCAGCAGCTGGGGCAGGGGTAATGAAAAACTGTTTTTT | CASSWGRGNEKLFF
TRBJ2-5 | . | . | TRBV20-1 | TGCAGTGCTGGACTTAGGGAGACCCAGTACTTC | CSAGLRETQYF